This TCR beta chain was retrieved from a study of shared clonotypes between healthy human individuals. Looking at the study overall: Each donor contributed plates that comprised three CD4 naive, three CD4 memory, two CD8 naive and one CD8 memory.

V lost 11 bases and J 5 bases, leaving 13 bases between the germline ends. The V gene's germline CDR1 is MGHDK and CDR2 SYGVNS. This CDR3 is built from 12 residues. Here immunoSEQ multiplex PCR was the method, and the copy in TCRdb shows in-frame clones only, minus some. The sample records approximately 340,000 clones, around 79% being singletons. The rearrangement uses TRBV25-1 and TRBJ2-1; the D is unclear. The source of this sequence is a man aged 30 to 45 in good health. Sequencing used memory CD4+ T cells sorted from blood. Subset specified: CD45RA-negative fraction. CDR3 in amino acids: CAASPVNNEQFF. Written as DNA, the CDR3 is TGTGCCGCCTCACCGGTAAACAATGAGCAGTTCTTC.